Shown below are 26 T cell receptor beta chains from a single sample sequenced in a study of CD8 T cells in ankylosing spondylitis. TCRdb fed the 5' RACE reads into MiXCR, producing one record per CDR3 protein. The data hold roughly 230,000 distinct CDR3 sequences, with 15% to 20% observed a single time. The source material was blood, either unsorted or a sorted T cell fraction (not recorded which). The receptors derive from a male donor with ankylosing spondylitis or in good health (not recorded which).

This chain joins TRBV4-1 and TRBJ2-1; D is unresolved. The CDR3 has 16 residues. Trimming left V 0 bases short and J 0 bases short, with 9 bases between. The V gene's germline CDR1 is MGHRA and CDR2 YSYEKL. The chain's CDR3 is CASSQDTGNSYNEQFF. In nucleotides, the CDR3 is TGCGCCAGCAGCCAAGATACGGGTAACTCCTACAATGAGCAGTTCTTC.

The rearrangement joins TRBV27 to TRBJ2-1; no definite D call. With 1 base removed from V and 4 bases from J, the gap between germline ends came to 14 bases. Germline assignment: CDR1 MNHEY and CDR2 SMNVEV (reference sequence). The length of the CDR3 is 16 residues. The CDR3 loop reads CASSLFPDIPYNEQFF. The DNA for the CDR3 is TGTGCCAGCAGTTTATTTCCCGATATCCCTTACAATGAGCAGTTCTTC.

The CDR3 protein is CSAREGASGSGEQFF. The CDR3, as DNA: TGCAGTGCTAGAGAGGGGGCTAGCGGGAGTGGTGAGCAGTTCTTC. V and J are TRBV20-1 and TRBJ2-1; 10 positions match TRBD2. Per germline, CDR1 DFQATT and CDR2 SNEGSKA (reference sequence). The CDR3 spans 15 residues. V was clipped by 0 bases and J by 9 bases; unmatched bases: 8.

This chain links TRBV7-9 with TRBJ2-7, with 7 bases lining up with TRBD1. The length of the CDR3 is 14 residues. V dropped 5 bases and J dropped 3; count of bases not matched to a gene: 7. Per the germline V gene, CDR1 is SEHNR and CDR2 is FQNEAQ (reference sequence). The CDR3 sequence: CASSVDRNLYEQYF. The CDR3 nucleotides read TGTGCCAGCAGCGTGGACAGGAACCTCTACGAGCAGTACTTC. The full variable domain, its missing parts supplied by reference TRBV7-9 and TRBJ2-7, is DTGVSQNPRHKITKRGQNVTFRCDPISEHNRLYWYRQTLGQGPEFLTYFQNEAQLEKSRLLSDRFSAERPKGSFSTLEIQRTEQGDSAMYLCASSVDRNLYEQYFGPGTRLTVT.

The chain employs TRBV3-1 and TRBJ1-1; TRBD1 is a possible D gene (5 bases). The ends were cut back, 2 bases at V and 4 bases at J, with 20 bases in the middle. The CDR3 has 17 residues. Germline assignment: CDR1 LGHDT and CDR2 YNNKEL (reference sequence). The DNA of the CDR3 is TGTGCCAGCAGCCAAACCGGGACCACGGGGACGATCACTGAAGCTTTCTTT. The encoded protein is CASSQTGTTGTITEAFF.

The J gene is TRBJ2-7, the V gene TRBV7-9, with D possibly matching TRBD1 (5 bases). The CDR3 totals 14 residues. Deletions cut 4 bases from V and 2 bases from J, with 12 bases between. CDR1 is SEHNR and CDR2 is FQNEAQ in the germline V gene (reference sequence). The CDR3 here is CASSSGAGTYEQYF. The CDR3 DNA sequence: TGTGCCAGCAGCTCTGGGGCAGGGACCTACGAGCAGTACTTC.

Only a few counts were recorded for this clonotype. V is TRBV7-2 and J is TRBJ1-4; D may be TRBD1 (5 bases). CDR3 length: 15 residues. The germline CDR1 and CDR2 sequences are SGHTA and FQGNSA. Between the trimmed V and J ends, which lost 5 bases and 4 bases, there was a span of 14 bases. CDR3 nucleotide sequence: TGTGCCAGCAGCCTCGGGACGGAAAATAATGAAAAACTGTTTTTT. The encoded protein is CASSLGTENNEKLFF.

This clonotype was counted many times. This sequence joins TRBV4-1 and TRBJ1-6, with no clear D. The CDR3 consists of 16 residues. Germline CDR1 MGHRA, CDR2 YSYEKL. V was clipped by 4 bases and J by 0 bases, with 10 bases between them. The CDR3, as DNA: TGCGCCAGCAGCCGAATGAAGAGCTCCTATAATTCACCCCTCCACTTT. Its translation is CASSRMKSSYNSPLHF.

The chain is built from TRBV7-8 and TRBJ2-2, with D possibly matching TRBD2 (6 bases). CDR1 is SGHVS, CDR2 FQNEAQ, per germline. This CDR3 region has 17 residues. Trimming shortened V by 4 bases and J by 2 bases, and 17 bases separated the two germline ends. The CDR3 bases are TGTGCCAGCAGCTCCGGACGGCGGGAACGAAACACCGGGGAGCTGTTTTTT. It translates to CASSSGRRERNTGELFF.

Only a few counts were recorded for this clonotype. The rearrangement joins TRBV27 to TRBJ2-1; TRBD2 aligns across 10 bases. V lost 3 bases and J lost 4; bases outside the gene matches: 3. Germline V gene lookup returns CDR1 MNHEY and CDR2 SMNVEV (reference sequence). This CDR3 has 15 amino acids. CDR3 sequence reads: CASSFSGLAYNEQFF. CDR3 sequence (DNA): TGTGCCAGCAGTTTTTCGGGACTAGCGTACAATGAGCAGTTCTTC.

The chain recombines TRBV5-5 with TRBJ1-1, with no clear D. Germline assignment: CDR1 SGHKS and CDR2 YYEKEE (reference sequence). Trimming stripped 2 bases from V and 5 bases from J, with 10 bases between. The CDR3 totals 13 residues. CDR3 residues: CASSFGGKTEAFF. CDR3 in DNA: TGTGCCAGCAGCTTCGGAGGAAAAACTGAAGCTTTCTTT.

The genes are TRBV5-1 and TRBJ2-1; 7 bases are a match to TRBD2. This CDR3 has 14 amino acids. Germline trimming cut 5 bases from V and 3 bases from J; bases unmatched to any gene: 5. The germline gives CDR1 SGHRS, CDR2 YFSETQ. CDR3 sequence: CASRGLADYNEQFF. The CDR3 region has the DNA TGCGCCAGCAGAGGGCTAGCGGACTACAATGAGCAGTTCTTC.

The chain employs TRBV4-2 and TRBJ2-1, with TRBD2 identical over 10 bases. CDR3 length: 18 amino acids. With 4 bases clipped from V and 5 bases from J, the junction kept 14 bases outside the gene matches. Germline V gene sequence: CDR1 LGHNA, CDR2 YNFKEQ. CDR3 amino acids: CASSRPTSGSYTDNEQFF. The CDR3 nucleotides are TGTGCCAGCAGCCGCCCGACTAGCGGGTCTTACACTGACAATGAGCAGTTCTTC.

A few counts support this clonotype. The CDR3 protein is CASSTGGAGQPQHF. For the CDR3, the DNA is TGTGCCAGCTCGACAGGGGGCGCCGGCCAGCCCCAGCATTTT. V and J are TRBV7-9 and TRBJ1-5, with 10 positions matching TRBD1. The trim removed 8 bases at V and 7 bases at J, leaving 8 bases unmatched. The CDR3 is made up of 14 amino acids. Per the germline V gene, CDR1 is SEHNR and CDR2 is FQNEAQ (reference sequence).

This sequence joins TRBV10-2 and TRBJ2-3, with D possibly matching TRBD2 (5 bases). Per germline, CDR1 WSHSY and CDR2 SAAADI. This CDR3 has 18 amino acids. Trimming took off 0 bases at V and 0 bases at J, with 16 bases between the two ends. CDR3 sequence (DNA): TGCGCCAGCAGTGAGTCGACGCTAGCCTTCACTAGCACAGATACGCAGTATTTT. It translates to CASSESTLAFTSTDTQYF.

Many counts were recorded for this clonotype. The genes are TRBV29-1 and TRBJ2-3; D may correspond to TRBD1 or TRBD2 (5 bases each). The CDR3 has 14 amino acids. V lost 5 bases, J lost 4 bases, and 16 bases lay in between. Germline CDR1 and CDR2: SQVTM and ANQGSEA. The CDR3 DNA reads TGCAGCGTTCCCTCCGGGATGGGACCAGATACGCAGTATTTT. Translated: CSVPSGMGPDTQYF.

The chain has TRBV12-3 or TRBV12-4 and TRBJ2-3; perhaps TRBD1 as D (7 bases). The CDR3 has 15 residues. Trimming took 6 bases from V and 4 from J, leaving 17 bases between them. CDR3 protein: CASSPAGGGADTQYF. In DNA, the CDR3 is TGTGCCAGCAGCCCCGCCGGAGGGGGCGCAGATACGCAGTATTTT.

The chain couples TRBV12-3 or TRBV12-4 to TRBJ2-7, with a possible D match to TRBD2 (6 bases). V lost 5 bases, J lost 7 bases, and 21 bases lay in between. The CDR3 has 15 amino acids. The CDR3 DNA is TGTGCCAGCAGTCCAGCAGTGGGCGGGGATGTTGAGCAGTACTTC. Protein product: CASSPAVGGDVEQYF.

This clonotype was counted ten times or more. V usage is TRBV28 and J usage is TRBJ2-1; 12 bases line up with TRBD2. The CDR3 totals 17 residues. J lost 8 bases, V lost 2 bases, and 10 bases had no gene match. Germline V gives CDR1 MDHEN, CDR2 SYDVKM. The CDR3 DNA reads as TGTGCCAGCAGTTTAGCCGAACTAGCGGGAGGTGGTGATGAGCAGTTCTTC. Amino acid sequence: CASSLAELAGGGDEQFF.

This clonotype was detected many times. V is TRBV29-1 and J is TRBJ2-7, with 11 bases lining up with TRBD2. CDR1 and CDR2 (germline): SQVTM, ANQGSEA. The CDR3 has 13 amino acids. Trimming cost V 4 bases and J 5 bases; bases outside gene matches: 4. The CDR3 loop reads CSVVAGGPHEQYF. The CDR3, as DNA: TGCAGCGTTGTAGCGGGAGGGCCCCACGAGCAGTACTTC.

The chain combines TRBV15 with TRBJ2-7; no definite D call. Trimming removed 3 bases at V and 4 bases at J, with 10 bases between. The CDR3 spans 13 residues. CDR1 LNHNV and CDR2 YYDKDF come from the germline V gene (reference sequence). The CDR3 sequence: CATSREMSYEQYF. In DNA, the CDR3 is TGTGCCACCAGCAGGGAGATGAGTTACGAGCAGTACTTC.

This clonotype was detected many times. This chain links TRBV20-1 with TRBJ2-5; 13 bases agree with TRBD2. The CDR3 consists of 18 residues. Losses at the gene ends were 5 bases for V and 3 bases for J; bases not matched to a gene: 15. In germline, CDR1 is DFQATT, CDR2 SNEGSKA (reference sequence). CDR3 nucleotide sequence: TGCAGTGCTCCCCGGACTAGCGGGAGCCCTCTCTTAGAAGAGACCCAGTACTTC. As protein: CSAPRTSGSPLLEETQYF.

The chain carries TRBV19 and TRBJ2-1, with D possibly matching TRBD2 (5 bases). This CDR3 is 14 amino acids long. Germline CDR1 reads LNHDA; CDR2 reads SQIVND (reference sequence). Between the trimmed V and J ends, which lost 3 bases and 9 bases, there was a span of 15 bases. CDR3 DNA: TGTGCCAGTAGTATTGGGGTCCCCGAGGGTGAGCAGTTCTTC. Translated, it gives CASSIGVPEGEQFF.

In this sample, this clonotype turned up many times. The gene calls are TRBV9 and TRBJ2-4; 9 bases line up with TRBD2. The germline V gene encodes CDR1 SGDLS and CDR2 YYNGEE. Trimming took 0 bases from V and 0 from J; bases not matched to a gene: 7. CDR3 length: 18 residues. The CDR3 DNA follows: TGTGCCAGCAGCGTAGAGGCGGGAGGGCCGGTAGCCAAAAACATTCAGTACTTC. Protein product: CASSVEAGGPVAKNIQYF.

The genes are TRBV20-1 and TRBJ2-7; D gene uncertain. The germline CDR1 and CDR2 sequences are DFQATT and SNEGSKA (reference sequence). V was clipped by 0 bases and J by 6 bases, with 6 bases between them. This CDR3 spans 11 amino acids. CDR3 region: CSARDAPEQYF. The CDR3 region has the DNA TGCAGTGCTAGAGACGCCCCCGAGCAGTACTTC.

The chain joins TRBV5-1 to TRBJ2-3, with TRBD2 matching 8 bases. CDR1 and CDR2 from the germline V gene are SGHRS and YFSETQ. V lost 4 bases, J lost 4 bases, and 11 bases stayed unmatched. The CDR3 sequence is 16 residues long. CDR3 in amino acids: CASSKTSRREADTQYF. As DNA, the CDR3 is TGCGCCAGCAGCAAGACTAGCCGGCGGGAGGCAGATACGCAGTATTTT.